This entry describes one T cell receptor (beta chain). The antigen is unknown. The assay ran at deep level. For each subset, genomic DNA was distributed in equal portions over several immunoSEQ plates. Clones were read by immunoSEQ multiplex PCR, and TCRdb kept only the in-frame ones, dropping some. Seen here are fewer than 3 million clones, around 93% observed once, and the top ten hold around 0.38%. The data belong to a study of shared clonotypes between healthy human individuals. Study conclusions and caveats: Naive subsets usually exceeded memory subsets in estimated richness. Generation of non-shared clonotypes was less probable than generation of clonotypes shared by all four donors.

This CDR3 is built from 14 residues. The trim removed 3 bases at V and 8 bases at J, leaving 6 bases unmatched. Looked up from germline, CDR1 is SNHLY and CDR2 is FYNNEI. The origin of this receptor is a man between 18 and 35 years old in good health. Some clones in this sample may be carry-over from other donors' samples. Sequencing was done on a sample of naive CD4+ T cells from PBMCs. Subset indicated: CD45RA+ positively selected. The chain has TRBV2 and TRBJ1-4; 7 nucleotides match TRBD1. The CDR3 DNA follows: TGTGCCAGCAGTGAGCAGGGGGTAGAGGAAAAACTGTTTTTT. Its protein is CASSEQGVEEKLFF.